Following are 12 T cell receptor beta chains from one sample sequenced in a study of cytomegalovirus exposure and HLA in healthy donors. The protocol was immunoSEQ multiplex PCR, while the TCRdb copy is restricted to in-frame clones and leaves out a portion. There are 65,000 to 75,000 clones in the sample; 96% occur only once, and roughly 4.3% lies in the top ten. The material sequenced was PBMCs. The receptors were sampled from a woman aged 18 to 35 in good health and CMV-seropositive.

CDR3 bases: TGTGCCAGCAGTGGAGGAATGGAGCAGTTCTTC. Translating it yields CASSGGMEQFF. This chain connects TRBV25-1 to TRBJ2-1; D is ambiguous. CDR1 is MGHDK and CDR2 is SYGVNS in the germline V gene. Trimming took off 4 bases at V and 10 bases at J, with 8 bases between the two ends. The CDR3 totals 11 residues.

The chain carries TRBV18 and TRBJ2-1; the D gene is possibly TRBD2 (6 bases). Germline-derived CDR1 and CDR2 are KGHSH and LQKENI. This CDR3 is built from 15 residues. With 4 bases removed from V and 4 bases from J, the gap between germline ends came to 14 bases. CDR3 protein: CASSLRRDSYNEQFF. The DNA for the CDR3 is TGTGCCAGCTCACTCAGGCGGGATTCGTACAATGAGCAGTTCTTC.

V and J are TRBV19 and TRBJ2-7, with a weak D call TRBD1 (6 bases). Germline V gene data show CDR1 as LNHDA and CDR2 as SQIVND (reference sequence). This CDR3 is 15 amino acids long. V lost 4 bases to trimming and J lost 0 bases, with 13 bases between them. In DNA, the CDR3 is TGTGCCAGTAGTAGACAGGTTACGGACTCCTACGAGCAGTACTTC. Residues: CASSRQVTDSYEQYF.

This chain uses TRBV28 with TRBJ2-1, with TRBD2 matching over 10 bases. The germline gives CDR1 MDHEN, CDR2 SYDVKM. The CDR3 runs 15 residues. Losses at the gene ends were 3 bases for V and 9 bases for J; bases not matched to a gene: 8. Here the CDR3 DNA reads TGTGCCAGCAGTTTGAGTAGCGGGAGGCGGGTTGAGCAGTTCTTC. It codes for CASSLSSGRRVEQFF. The complete variable domain, with remaining parts taken from reference TRBV28 and TRBJ2-1, reads DVKVTQSSRYLVKRTGEKVFLECVQDMDHENMFWYRQDPGLGLRLIYFSYDVKMKEKGDIPEGYSVSREKKERFSLILESASTNQTSMYLCASSLSSGRRVEQFFGPGTRLTVL.

The chain joins TRBV7-8 to TRBJ2-7; D possibly corresponds to TRBD1 (6 bases). This CDR3 has 13 residues. The ends were cut back, 1 base at V and 4 bases at J, with 8 bases in the middle. Germline CDR1 SGHVS, CDR2 FQNEAQ. As DNA, the CDR3 is TGTGCCAGCAGCTTAGGGGACACATACGAGCAGTACTTC. Residues: CASSLGDTYEQYF.

The V and J genes are TRBV28 and TRBJ2-3, with D tentatively TRBD2 (6 bases). The germline gives CDR1 MDHEN, CDR2 SYDVKM. The V and J ends lost 5 bases and 4 bases respectively, with 16 bases between them. The CDR3 consists of 15 residues. CDR3 sequence (DNA): TGTGCCAGCAGTCATTTTGACGGGAGTTCAGATACGCAGTATTTT. This encodes CASSHFDGSSDTQYF. The entire variable domain, with the rest obtained from reference TRBV28 and TRBJ2-3, is as follows: DVKVTQSSRYLVKRTGEKVFLECVQDMDHENMFWYRQDPGLGLRLIYFSYDVKMKEKGDIPEGYSVSREKKERFSLILESASTNQTSMYLCASSHFDGSSDTQYFGPGTRLTVL.

V and J are TRBV7-9 and TRBJ2-7; a possible D gene is TRBD1 (5 bases). V lost 5 bases and J 5 bases, leaving 16 bases between the germline ends. CDR1 and CDR2 from the germline V gene are SEHNR and FQNEAQ (reference sequence). The CDR3 is made up of 14 amino acids. The CDR3 sequence is CASSPRQRPHEQYF. DNA for the CDR3: TGTGCCAGCAGCCCGAGACAGAGACCCCACGAGCAGTACTTC. Full variable domain (remainder filled in from reference TRBV7-9 and TRBJ2-7): DTGVSQNPRHKITKRGQNVTFRCDPISEHNRLYWYRQTLGQGPEFLTYFQNEAQLEKSRLLSDRFSAERPKGSFSTLEIQRTEQGDSAMYLCASSPRQRPHEQYFGPGTRLTVT.

V and J are TRBV9 and TRBJ2-3, with 11 bases fitting TRBD2. The CDR3 consists of 16 residues. J lost 2 bases, V lost 0 bases, and 2 bases had no gene match. The germline V gene encodes CDR1 SGDLS and CDR2 YYNGEE. The CDR3 region has the DNA TGTGCCAGCAGCGTAGGTAGCGGGAGGGCCACAGATACGCAGTATTTT. It yields the protein CASSVGSGRATDTQYF.

The chain carries TRBV4-3 and TRBJ2-6, with TRBD1 matching 11 bases. This CDR3 comprises 14 residues. Germline V CDR1 and CDR2: LGHNA, YSLEER. V dropped 6 bases and J dropped 12; count of bases not matched to a gene: 7. This CDR3 is CASRPDRGLSVLTF. The DNA for the CDR3 is TGCGCCAGCAGGCCGGACAGGGGGCTAAGCGTCCTGACTTTC.

The chain links TRBV27 to TRBJ2-1, with TRBD2 identical over 9 bases. Germline lookup yields CDR1 MNHEY and CDR2 SMNVEV (reference sequence). The V gene end was trimmed by 9 bases and the J gene end by 4 bases; junction bases not matched to a gene: 7. This CDR3 comprises 14 residues. This CDR3 reads CASKLAGVYNEQFF. The CDR3, as DNA: TGTGCCAGTAAATTAGCGGGAGTGTACAATGAGCAGTTCTTC.

V gene TRBV19 combines with J gene TRBJ2-2; 11 positions agree with TRBD2. Trimming removed 5 bases from V and 5 bases from J; junction bases left unmatched: 10. CDR1 and CDR2 (germline): LNHDA, SQIVND (reference sequence). The CDR3 spans 17 residues. As DNA, the CDR3 is TGTGCCAGTAGTCCCCTTAGCGGGAGGGCCGGAACCGGGGAGCTGTTTTTT. It yields the protein CASSPLSGRAGTGELFF.

This chain joins TRBV30 and TRBJ2-7; 10 bases are a match to TRBD1. Germline V gives CDR1 GTSNPN, CDR2 SVGIG (reference sequence). The CDR3 has 13 amino acids. Germline trimming cut 3 bases from V and 5 bases from J; bases unmatched to any gene: 4. CDR3 in amino acids: CAWRKDRGDEQYF. CDR3 DNA sequence: TGTGCCTGGAGGAAGGACAGGGGGGACGAGCAGTACTTC.